The clone carrying this T cell receptor beta chain appeared a few times. This entry comes from a study of OX40 agonist ivuxolimab in advanced cancers. The protocol was immunoSEQ multiplex PCR, while the TCRdb copy is restricted to in-frame clones and leaves out a portion. The table shows roughly 11,000 clones, with under 80% occurring only once. V gave up 1 base and J gave up 0 bases; unmatched junction bases: 5. The germline V gene encodes CDR1 SQVTM and CDR2 ANQGSEA. The CDR3 has 17 amino acids. The gene calls are TRBV29-1 and TRBJ2-3, with 12 bases identical to TRBD2. The sample was CD4+ or CD8+ T cells sorted from blood, taken in a trial of the OX40 agonist ivuxolimab. The TCR originated in an adult with an advanced solid tumor such as melanoma, head and neck, liver or kidney cancer. CDR3 amino acids: CSVEGLAGGLSTDTQYF. The CDR3 DNA follows: TGCAGCGTTGAAGGGCTAGCGGGAGGGCTTAGCACAGATACGCAGTATTTT.